These 27 T cell receptor beta chains were all obtained from the same sample, sequenced in a study of blood T cell repertoires in COVID-19 (dated by TCRdb to the early 2020s). To prepare the library, the immunoSEQ multiplex PCR assay was applied. Not all clones reach the TCRdb copy of this immuneACCESS table, which keeps in-frame sequences only. Checked studies attribute under half of the gap to unresolved V genes and leave the rest unexplained. The sample table contains about 80,000 clones; only one count was recorded for roughly 80% of them. The ten largest clones add up to approximately 12% of the sample. Sequencing was performed on peripheral blood. The receptors were gathered from a man older than 75 with acute or convalescent COVID-19.

The chain carries TRBV7-2 and TRBJ2-7; TRBD1 might be the D (6 bases). Germline V gene data show CDR1 as SGHTA and CDR2 as FQGNSA. V was trimmed by 2 bases and J by 5 bases, leaving 13 bases between them. The CDR3 has 14 amino acids. CDR3 coding DNA: TGTGCCAGCAGCTTACAGGCAGGGGCTAACGAGCAGTACTTC. Translation: CASSLQAGANEQYF.

The chain employs TRBV9 and TRBJ1-2, with 12 bases fitting TRBD1. Trimming removed 1 base from V and 7 bases from J; junction bases left unmatched: 5. The CDR3 has 15 amino acids. Germline V gene lookup returns CDR1 SGDLS and CDR2 YYNGEE. CDR3 residues: CASSVKGQGAGGYTF. CDR3 DNA sequence: TGTGCCAGCAGCGTAAAGGGACAGGGGGCGGGTGGCTACACCTTC. The full variable domain, rest sourced from reference TRBV9 and TRBJ1-2, is DSGVTQTPKHLITATGQRVTLRCSPRSGDLSVYWYQQSLDQGLQFLIQYYNGEERAKGNILERFSAQQFPDLHSELNLSSLELGDSALYFCASSVKGQGAGGYTFGSGTRLTVV.

The rearrangement links TRBV6-6 to TRBJ1-1; TRBD1 might be the D (5 bases). The CDR3 has 13 amino acids. V was trimmed by 6 bases and J by 4 bases, leaving 12 bases between them. Germline CDR1 is MNHNY and CDR2 is SVGAGI (reference sequence). CDR3 region: CASRGGSGTEAFF. DNA of the CDR3: TGTGCCAGCAGGGGGGGGTCAGGCACTGAAGCTTTCTTT.

In its sample, this clone was seen once. Its ends do not fully match the called genes, so a read error is possible. The chain couples TRBV7-7 to TRBJ1-5, with 9 bases that match TRBD1. Germline CDR1 and CDR2: SSHAT and FNYEAQ (reference sequence). The CDR3 loop spans 18 amino acids. The chain's CDR3 is CASSPRTGERVEHQPQHF. The CDR3 DNA follows: TGTGCTAGCAGCCCACGGACAGGGGAAAGGGTGGAGCATCAGCCCCAGCATTTT.

The chain joins TRBV5-1 to TRBJ1-3, with D possibly matching TRBD1 (5 bases). The CDR3 has 15 amino acids. Trimming removed 5 bases from V and 0 bases from J, with 12 bases in between. From germline, CDR1 is SGHRS and CDR2 YFSETQ. The CDR3 sequence is CASSPQGGSGNTIYF. CDR3 nucleotide sequence: TGCGCCAGCAGTCCTCAGGGAGGCTCTGGAAACACCATATATTTT.

The gene calls are TRBV5-1 and TRBJ2-1, with TRBD2 matching over 14 bases. Per germline, CDR1 SGHRS and CDR2 YFSETQ. The CDR3 has 17 residues. J was trimmed by 2 bases and V by 4 bases; bases with no gene match: 5. The CDR3 DNA reads TGCGCCAGCAGCCCGGGACTAGCGGGGGCTGCCTACAATGAGCAGTTCTTC. This codes for CASSPGLAGAAYNEQFF.

This clone was seen once. The genes are TRBV19 and TRBJ1-5; unclear D gene. The CDR3 is made up of 14 amino acids. The germline CDR1 and CDR2 sequences are LNHDA and SQIVND (reference sequence). V dropped 5 bases and J dropped 3 bases, with 11 bases sitting between them. The CDR3 region has the DNA TGTGCCAGTAGTGCAGACGGAGTCAATCAGCCCCAGCATTTT. It translates to CASSADGVNQPQHF.

V usage is TRBV11-1 and J usage is TRBJ1-2; 9 nucleotides agree with TRBD1. The V segment lost 5 bases and the J segment 4 bases; nucleotides outside the gene matches: 5. The CDR3 covers 14 residues. CDR1 and CDR2 (germline): SGHAT, FQDESV (reference sequence). Written as DNA, the CDR3 is TGTGCCAGCAGCCCCACAGGGGGCGGCTATGGCTACACCTTC. Its protein product is CASSPTGGGYGYTF.

The rearrangement links TRBV29-1 to TRBJ2-3, with D maybe TRBD1 (5 bases). The CDR3 is 12 residues long. The germline CDR1 and CDR2 sequences are SQVTM and ANQGSEA. V was trimmed by 3 bases and J by 8 bases, leaving 12 bases between them. CDR3 amino acids: CSVERQGGTQYF. The DNA for the CDR3 is TGCAGCGTTGAGCGTCAGGGCGGTACGCAGTATTTT.

The J gene is TRBJ1-4, the V gene TRBV27, with TRBD1 matching 9 bases. The CDR3 is 15 residues long. Germline assignment: CDR1 MNHEY and CDR2 SMNVEV (reference sequence). The trim removed 6 bases at V and 9 bases at J, leaving 11 bases unmatched. The CDR3 loop reads CASSLRDREVKKLFF. The CDR3 coding sequence is TGTGCCAGCAGCCTCCGGGACAGGGAGGTTAAAAAACTGTTTTTT.

The chain employs TRBV3-1 (or the pseudogene TRBV3-2) and TRBJ1-1, with TRBD1 identical over 7 bases. CDR1 is LGHDT, CDR2 YNNKEL, per germline (reference sequence). Trimming at V came to 4 bases and at J to 1 base, leaving 3 bases not matched to a gene. The CDR3 has 14 amino acids. The CDR3 DNA is TGTGCCAGCAGCCCCGGACAGGAGAACACTGAAGCTTTCTTT. Its protein is CASSPGQENTEAFF.

This clone was recorded once. The chain links TRBV5-4 to TRBJ1-2; possible D gene TRBD1, 6 bases. V dropped 0 bases and J dropped 8 bases, with 11 bases sitting between them. Germline values: CDR1 SGHNT, CDR2 YYREEE (reference sequence). This CDR3 comprises 13 residues. CDR3 in amino acids: CASSLEGVDGYTF. The CDR3 DNA sequence: TGTGCCAGCAGCTTGGAGGGGGTCGACGGCTACACCTTC.

This chain joins TRBV14 and TRBJ1-2, with D uncertain. V dropped 5 bases and J dropped 5 bases, with 12 bases sitting between them. This CDR3 contains 13 residues. Germline-derived CDR1 and CDR2 are SGHDN and FVKESK. The CDR3 is CASSELRAYGYTF. In DNA, the CDR3 is TGTGCCAGCAGCGAGCTGAGGGCGTATGGCTACACCTTC.

This rearrangement joins TRBV7-9 to TRBJ2-1; a weak D match, TRBD2 (6 bases). Germline loops: CDR1 SEHNR, CDR2 FQNEAQ (reference sequence). The CDR3 covers 14 residues. The V and J ends lost 1 base and 6 bases respectively, with 10 bases between them. This CDR3 reads CASSLGGASNEQFF. The CDR3 DNA follows: TGTGCCAGCAGCTTAGGCGGGGCCTCCAATGAGCAGTTCTTC.

This clone occurred once. CDR3 region: CASSPTNSRANTIYF. The DNA of the CDR3 is TGTGCCAGCTCACCCACGAACAGTCGAGCAAACACCATATATTTT. The chain combines TRBV18 with TRBJ1-3, with D unresolved. V lost 3 bases, J lost 6 bases, and 15 bases lay in between. Looked up from germline, CDR1 is KGHSH and CDR2 is LQKENI. The CDR3 covers 15 residues.

The chain employs TRBV18 and TRBJ1-3; TRBD1 is a possible D gene (6 bases). From germline, CDR1 is KGHSH and CDR2 LQKENI. The CDR3 consists of 17 residues. Trimming pared 0 bases from V and 2 bases from J, leaving 14 bases between. CDR3 sequence (DNA): TGTGCCAGCTCACCACCGAATCAGGGGAGCACTGGAAACACCATATATTTT. Protein sequence: CASSPPNQGSTGNTIYF. Supplemented by reference TRBV18 and TRBJ1-3, the full variable domain reads NAGVMQNPRHLVRRRGQEARLRCSPMKGHSHVYWYRQLPEEGLKFMVYLQKENIIDESGMPKERFSAEFPKEGPSILRIQQVVRGDSAAYFCASSPPNQGSTGNTIYFGEGSWLTVV.

The chain links TRBV2 to TRBJ1-3, with 8 positions matching TRBD1. Trimming at V came to 8 bases and at J to 0 bases, leaving 3 bases not matched to a gene. The germline CDR1 and CDR2 sequences are SNHLY and FYNNEI. The CDR3 extends over 14 amino acids. The CDR3 region is CASGTGHSGNTIYF. The CDR3 DNA sequence: TGTGCCAGCGGGACAGGCCACTCTGGAAACACCATATATTTT. Full variable domain (rest looked up from reference TRBV2 and TRBJ1-3): EPEVTQTPSHQVTQMGQEVILRCVPISNHLYFYWYRQILGQKVEFLVSFYNNEISEKSEIFDDQFSVERPDGSNFTLKIRSTKLEDSAMYFCASGTGHSGNTIYFGEGSWLTVV.

This clone was counted only a few times. The chain is built from TRBV6-4 and TRBJ1-2; TRBD1 might be the D (5 bases). The CDR3 runs 14 residues. V was pared by 4 bases and J by 0 bases, with 9 bases between. CDR1 and CDR2 from the germline V gene are MRHNA and SNTAGT. In DNA, the CDR3 is TGTGCCAGCAGTGCGACAGCCGCTAACTATGGCTACACCTTC. The encoded protein is CASSATAANYGYTF.

The chain employs TRBV20-1 and TRBJ2-5, with TRBD1 as a possible D gene (6 bases). The CDR3 runs 18 residues. V lost 3 bases and J 2 bases, leaving 25 bases between the germline ends. Per germline, CDR1 DFQATT and CDR2 SNEGSKA (reference sequence). The CDR3 here is CSASTILSGTNDQETQYF. The CDR3 DNA sequence: TGCAGTGCTAGTACGATTTTATCCGGGACAAATGATCAAGAGACCCAGTACTTC.

The rearrangement joins TRBV11-2 to TRBJ1-2; maybe TRBD1 (6 bases). V was trimmed by 5 bases and J by 4 bases, leaving 14 bases between them. This CDR3 contains 14 residues. The germline gives CDR1 SGHAT, CDR2 FQNNGV. The CDR3 is CASSRGAFSYGYTF. CDR3 coding DNA: TGTGCCAGCAGCCGGGGGGCATTTAGCTATGGCTACACCTTC. Filled out from reference TRBV11-2 and TRBJ1-2, the complete variable domain reads EAGVAQSPRYKIIEKRQSVAFWCNPISGHATLYWYQQILGQGPKLLIQFQNNGVVDDSQLPKDRFSAERLKGVDSTLKIQPAKLEDSAVYLCASSRGAFSYGYTFGSGTRLTVV.

The chain links TRBV3-1 (or the pseudogene TRBV3-2) to TRBJ1-2; 8 nucleotides agree with TRBD1. The V gene end was trimmed by 3 bases and the J gene end by 7 bases; junction bases not matched to a gene: 13. This CDR3 has 16 residues. CDR1 is LGHDT and CDR2 is YNNKEL in the germline V gene (reference sequence). The CDR3 DNA sequence: TGTGCCAGCAGCCACGCCAACACAGGGGGTCAGTCTGGCTACACCTTC. It codes for CASSHANTGGQSGYTF.

The chain couples TRBV5-1 to TRBJ1-2; the D gene is possibly TRBD1 (6 bases). The CDR3 runs to 14 residues. The germline V gene has CDR1 SGHRS and CDR2 YFSETQ. The V end lost 4 bases, the J end lost 2 bases, and 12 bases lay between the germline ends. The CDR3 is CASSTSDRNYGYTF. Here the CDR3 DNA reads TGCGCCAGCAGCACCTCGGACAGAAACTATGGCTACACCTTC. The full variable domain, its missing parts supplied by reference TRBV5-1 and TRBJ1-2, is KAGVTQTPRYLIKTRGQQVTLSCSPISGHRSVSWYQQTPGQGLQFLFEYFSETQRNKGNFPGRFSGRQFSNSRSEMNVSTLELGDSALYLCASSTSDRNYGYTFGSGTRLTVV.

V is TRBV6-5 and J is TRBJ1-5; D is unresolved. V dropped 10 bases and J dropped 2 bases, with 9 bases sitting between them. Germline V CDR1 and CDR2: MNHEY, SVGAGI. The CDR3 covers 12 residues. CDR3 coding DNA: TGTGCCACCCGGGAAGGCAATCAGCCCCAGCATTTT. Translation gives CATREGNQPQHF.

The rearrangement joins TRBV6-1 to TRBJ1-3; 7 nucleotides line up with TRBD1. The CDR3 runs 15 residues. After removal of 2 bases from V and 1 base from J, the junction contained 2 bases not matched to a gene. Germline V gene data show CDR1 as MNHNS and CDR2 as SASEGT. CDR3 in amino acids: CASSENRGSGNTIYF. CDR3 nucleotides: TGTGCCAGCAGTGAAAACAGGGGATCTGGAAACACCATATATTTT.

This clone was recorded only once. The V and J genes are TRBV10-3 and TRBJ1-1; 7 bases map to TRBD1. The CDR3 runs 12 residues. Germline CDR1 reads ENHRY; CDR2 reads SYGVKD. V was clipped by 10 bases and J by 1 base; unmatched bases: 3. The CDR3 is CATGTENTEAFF. Here the CDR3 DNA reads TGTGCCACCGGGACAGAGAACACTGAAGCTTTCTTT.

The CDR3 region is CASSPPGYGYTF. CDR3 coding DNA: TGTGCCAGCAGTCCCCCGGGTTATGGCTACACCTTC. The chain combines TRBV6-6 with TRBJ1-2; D ambiguous. This CDR3 is 12 amino acids long. V lost 5 bases and J lost 5, with 9 bases in between. Germline CDR1 and CDR2: MNHNY and SVGAGI (reference sequence).

The chain combines TRBV27 with TRBJ1-2; D may be TRBD1 (5 bases). V shed 10 bases and J shed 4 bases, with 25 bases lying between them. Germline V lookup: CDR1 MNHEY, CDR2 SMNVEV (reference sequence). This CDR3 region has 16 residues. The CDR3 is CATASTGTGVGYGYTF. In DNA form, the CDR3 reads TGTGCCACCGCAAGTACCGGGACTGGGGTGGGCTATGGCTACACCTTC.